This section outlines one T cell receptor (beta chain) sequence together with its context. Antigen specificity is unknown. The CDR3 is 16 amino acids. From germline, CDR1 is SGHNT and CDR2 YYREEE (reference sequence). Trimming cost V 4 bases and J 14 bases; bases outside gene matches: 16. This sample was taken from a study of shared clonotypes between healthy human individuals. Study findings and constraints: As a rule, naive subsets had a larger estimated richness than memory subsets.

Per the original methods: Junction-only sequences without quality scores came from ImmunoSEQ, so filtering differed. Measured with immunoSEQ multiplex PCR; TCRdb has only the in-frame clones, and not every one. V, J and clone size were drawn from that table, and D and trimming were deduced from the DNA. The sample yields fewer than 3 million clones, 85% to 95% seen once. The chain uses TRBV5-4 and TRBJ2-1; 12 bases agree with TRBD1. The origin of this receptor is a man between 18 and 29 years old in good health. Some clones in this sample may be carry-over from other donors' samples. The sample taken for sequencing was naive CD4+ T cells from PBMCs. Subset of the sample: CD45RA+ positively selected. The CDR3, as DNA: TGTGCCAGCAGCCCAAGATTCCGGGACAGGGGGCGTAAGGAGTTCTTC. Encoded protein: CASSPRFRDRGRKEFF.